The present TCR beta chain was sequenced within a study of T cell repertoires in cytomegalovirus infection. This clonotype has a count of ten or more. A single record per CDR3 protein comes from TCRdb applying MiXCR to the reads. The sample consists of 310,000 or so distinct CDR3 sequences, roughly 16% of them appearing once. The receptor was isolated from a human donor in good health (CMV status not recorded). Some clones in this sample may be carry-over from other donors' samples. The sample taken for sequencing was PBMCs.

The CDR3 nucleotides are TGTGCCAGCAGCCGACTACAGGGATTCATGAACACTGAAGCTTTCTTT. Translation: CASSRLQGFMNTEAFF. This rearrangement joins TRBV7-8 to TRBJ1-1; maybe TRBD1 (6 bases). CDR1 SGHVS and CDR2 FQNEAQ come from the germline V gene. The length of the CDR3 is 16 residues. V dropped 5 bases and J dropped 0 bases, with 16 bases sitting between them. Full variable domain (outside the CDR3, taken from reference TRBV7-8 and TRBJ1-1): GAGVSQSPRYKVAKRGQDVALRCDPISGHVSLFWYQQALGQGPEFLTYFQNEAQLDKSGLPSDRFFAERPEGSVSTLKIQRTQQEDSAVYLCASSRLQGFMNTEAFFGQGTRLTVV.